The 7 T cell receptor beta chains in this list originate from one sample, sequenced in a study of shared clonotypes between healthy human individuals. Repertoires were generated with immunoSEQ multiplex PCR, while TCRdb's copy carries only in-frame clones and drops some. The profile shows about 980,000 clones, about three quarters of them singletons. Material for sequencing was memory CD4+ T cells sorted from blood. The sample's subset: CD45RA-negative fraction. The receptor source for this set is a man aged 18-30 years in good health.

The rearrangement uses TRBV27 and TRBJ1-2, with 7 bases fitting TRBD1. The trim removed 2 bases at V and 4 bases at J, leaving 7 bases unmatched. CDR3 length equals 15 residues. The V gene's germline CDR1 is MNHEY and CDR2 SMNVEV (reference sequence). DNA of the CDR3: TGTGCCAGCAGTTTAATCCAGGGGGATGCCTATGGCTACACCTTC. This encodes CASSLIQGDAYGYTF.

This clone was seen only a few times. This sequence joins TRBV6-5 and TRBJ1-1; TRBD1 agrees at 7 bases. Looked up from germline, CDR1 is MNHEY and CDR2 is SVGAGI. The V segment lost 6 bases and the J segment 5 bases; nucleotides outside the gene matches: 3. This CDR3 has 12 amino acids. The CDR3 loop reads CASRSDRTEAFF. The DNA of the CDR3 is TGTGCCAGCAGATCGGACAGGACTGAAGCTTTCTTT.

The rearrangement uses TRBV7-6 and TRBJ2-7, with D perhaps TRBD2 (6 bases). Per germline, CDR1 SGHVS and CDR2 FNYEAQ. The CDR3 contains 16 residues. V lost 2 bases and J 4 bases, leaving 18 bases between the germline ends. CDR3 region: CASSLTLGGTGYEQYF. CDR3 coding DNA: TGTGCCAGCAGCTTAACCCTTGGGGGGACTGGTTACGAGCAGTACTTC.

This clone was observed a few times. The chain recombines TRBV5-1 with TRBJ2-3, with 9 bases aligning to TRBD2. Unmatched junction bases numbered 13, after V lost 4 bases and J lost 4 bases. CDR3 length: 17 residues. Germline CDR1 SGHRS, CDR2 YFSETQ. CDR3 in amino acids: CASSLGRLAGFPDTQYF. The DNA of the CDR3 is TGCGCCAGCAGCCTCGGGCGGCTAGCGGGATTCCCAGATACGCAGTATTTT.

The chain has TRBV9 and TRBJ2-1, with TRBD1 matching 7 bases. In germline, CDR1 is SGDLS, CDR2 YYNGEE. CDR3 length: 15 amino acids. Trimming took 2 bases from V and 2 from J; bases not matched to a gene: 4. The CDR3 spells CASSVTGQPYNEQFF. In DNA form, the CDR3 reads TGTGCCAGCAGCGTCACGGGACAGCCCTACAATGAGCAGTTCTTC.

The rearrangement links TRBV18 to TRBJ1-1; D remains unclear. This CDR3 region has 15 residues. Germline V gives CDR1 KGHSH, CDR2 LQKENI. V lost 1 base and J lost 0, with 9 bases in between. The CDR3 sequence is CASSPRQALNTEAFF. CDR3 DNA sequence: TGTGCCAGCTCACCACGCCAGGCGCTGAACACTGAAGCTTTCTTT.

The CDR3 spells CASSRVGGYTF. DNA for the CDR3: TGTGCCAGCAGTCGGGTCGGGGGCTACACCTTC. This sequence joins TRBV28 and TRBJ1-2, with D unclear. Germline V gene lookup returns CDR1 MDHEN and CDR2 SYDVKM. The CDR3 contains 11 residues. V gave up 5 bases and J gave up 8 bases, with 9 bases separating them.